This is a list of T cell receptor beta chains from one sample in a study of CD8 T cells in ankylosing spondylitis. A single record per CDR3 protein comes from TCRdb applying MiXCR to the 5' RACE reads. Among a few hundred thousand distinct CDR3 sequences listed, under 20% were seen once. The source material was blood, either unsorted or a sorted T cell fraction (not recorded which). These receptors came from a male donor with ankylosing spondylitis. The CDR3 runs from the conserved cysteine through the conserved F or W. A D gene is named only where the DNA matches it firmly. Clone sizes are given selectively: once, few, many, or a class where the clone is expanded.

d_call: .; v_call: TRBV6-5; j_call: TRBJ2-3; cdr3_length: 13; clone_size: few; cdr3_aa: CASSSTGGGTQYF; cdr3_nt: TGTGCCAGCAGTTCAACAGGGGGGGGTACGCAGTATTTT
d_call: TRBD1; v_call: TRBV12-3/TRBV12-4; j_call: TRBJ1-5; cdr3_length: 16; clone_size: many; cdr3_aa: CASSFATGSGNQPQHF; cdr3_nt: TGTGCCAGCAGTTTCGCGACAGGGTCGGGGAATCAGCCCCAGCATTTT
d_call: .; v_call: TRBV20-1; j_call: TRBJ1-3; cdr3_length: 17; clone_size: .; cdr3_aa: CSANGAGKISSGNTIYF; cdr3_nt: TGCAGTGCCAACGGTGCAGGGAAAATAAGCTCTGGAAACACCATATATTTT
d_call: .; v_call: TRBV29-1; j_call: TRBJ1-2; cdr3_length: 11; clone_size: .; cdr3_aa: CSVDAGAGYTF; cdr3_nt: TGCAGCGTTGATGCGGGGGCCGGCTACACCTTC
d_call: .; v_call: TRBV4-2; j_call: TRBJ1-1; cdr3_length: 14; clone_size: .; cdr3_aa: CASSQDGGGTEAFF; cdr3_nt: TGTGCCAGCAGCCAAGACGGCGGGGGAACTGAAGCTTTCTTT
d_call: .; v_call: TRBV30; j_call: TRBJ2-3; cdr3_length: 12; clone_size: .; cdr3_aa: CAWNQDTDTQYF; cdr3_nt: TGTGCCTGGAACCAAGACACAGATACGCAGTATTTT
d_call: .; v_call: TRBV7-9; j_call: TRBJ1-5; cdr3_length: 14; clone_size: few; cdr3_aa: CASSLGGGSGPQHF; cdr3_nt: TGTGCCAGCAGCTTGGGTGGGGGGTCAGGGCCCCAGCATTTT
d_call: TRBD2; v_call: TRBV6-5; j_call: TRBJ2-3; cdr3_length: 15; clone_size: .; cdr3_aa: CASSYSSGSSDTQYF; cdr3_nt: TGTGCCAGCAGTTACTCTAGCGGGTCCTCAGATACGCAGTATTTT
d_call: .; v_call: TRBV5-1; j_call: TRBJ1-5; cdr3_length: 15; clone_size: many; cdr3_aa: CASSLGDGSNQPQHF; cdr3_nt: TGCGCCAGCAGCTTGGGGGACGGAAGCAATCAGCCCCAGCATTTT
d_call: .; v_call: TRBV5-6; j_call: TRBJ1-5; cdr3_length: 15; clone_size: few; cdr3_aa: CASSFRSYSNQPQHF; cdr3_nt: TGTGCCAGCAGCTTCAGGAGTTATAGCAATCAGCCCCAGCATTTT
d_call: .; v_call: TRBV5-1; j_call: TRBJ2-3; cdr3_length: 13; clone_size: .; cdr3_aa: CASSVPGRTSQYF; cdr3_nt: TGCGCCAGCAGCGTGCCGGGACGGACCTCGCAGTATTTT
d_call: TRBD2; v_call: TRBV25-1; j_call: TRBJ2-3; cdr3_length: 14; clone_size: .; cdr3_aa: CASSTLAGVDTQYF; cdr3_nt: TGTGCCAGCAGTACTCTAGCGGGAGTAGATACGCAGTATTTT
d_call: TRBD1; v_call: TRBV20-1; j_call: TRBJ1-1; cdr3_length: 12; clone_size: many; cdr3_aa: CSAKDRGTEAFF; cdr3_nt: TGCAGTGCCAAGGACAGGGGCACTGAAGCTTTCTTT
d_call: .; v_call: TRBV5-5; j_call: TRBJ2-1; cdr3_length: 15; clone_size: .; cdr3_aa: CASSLARQVYNGQFF; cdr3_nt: TGTGCCAGCAGCCTTGCCCGACAGGTGTACAATGGGCAGTTCTTC
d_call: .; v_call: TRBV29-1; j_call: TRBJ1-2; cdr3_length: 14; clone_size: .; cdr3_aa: CSVERSGTNYGYTF; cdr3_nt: TGCAGCGTTGAAAGGTCAGGGACTAACTATGGCTACACCTTC
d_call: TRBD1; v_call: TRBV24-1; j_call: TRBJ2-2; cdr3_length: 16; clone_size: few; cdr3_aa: CATSETWTGHTGELFF; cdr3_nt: TGTGCCACCAGTGAGACATGGACAGGGCACACCGGGGAGCTGTTTTTT
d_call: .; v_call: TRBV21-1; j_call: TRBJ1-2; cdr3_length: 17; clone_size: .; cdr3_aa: CASTFGQGRLDGYGYTF; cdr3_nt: TGTGCCAGCACCTTCGGGCAGGGCCGCTTAGATGGCTATGGCTACACCTTC
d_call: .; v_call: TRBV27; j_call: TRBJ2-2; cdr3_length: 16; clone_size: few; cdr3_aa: CASSLTGTGVTGELFF; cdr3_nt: TGTGCCAGCAGTCTAACCGGGACCGGGGTCACCGGGGAGCTGTTTTTT
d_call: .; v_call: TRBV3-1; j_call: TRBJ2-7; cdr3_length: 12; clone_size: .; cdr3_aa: CASSQVSGEQYF; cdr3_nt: TGTGCCAGCAGCCAAGTTTCGGGGGAGCAGTACTTC
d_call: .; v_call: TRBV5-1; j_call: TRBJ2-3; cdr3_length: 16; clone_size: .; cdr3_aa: CASSLPGTVATDTQYF; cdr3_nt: TGCGCCAGCAGCTTGCCTGGAACAGTTGCAACAGATACGCAGTATTTT
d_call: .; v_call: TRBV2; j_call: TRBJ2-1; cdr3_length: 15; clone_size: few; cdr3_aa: CASSEHGGGGNEQFF; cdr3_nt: TGTGCCAGCAGTGAACACGGGGGCGGGGGCAATGAGCAGTTCTTC
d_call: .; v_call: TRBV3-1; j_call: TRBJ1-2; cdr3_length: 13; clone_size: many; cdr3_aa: CASSQSQGLGYTF; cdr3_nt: TGTGCCAGCAGCCAGAGCCAGGGCTTAGGCTACACCTTC
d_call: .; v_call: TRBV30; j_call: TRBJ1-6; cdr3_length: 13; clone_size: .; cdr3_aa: CAWSFGPLDPLHF; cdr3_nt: TGTGCCTGGAGTTTCGGACCGCTTGATCCCCTCCACTTT
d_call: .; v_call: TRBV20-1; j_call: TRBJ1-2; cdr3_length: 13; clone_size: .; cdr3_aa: CSAIPTSNYGYTF; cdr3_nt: TGCAGTGCTATCCCAACTTCTAACTATGGCTACACCTTC
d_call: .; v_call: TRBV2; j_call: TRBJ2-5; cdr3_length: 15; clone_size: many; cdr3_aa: CASKKGGTTQETQYF; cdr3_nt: TGTGCCAGCAAAAAGGGGGGGACTACACAAGAGACCCAGTACTTC
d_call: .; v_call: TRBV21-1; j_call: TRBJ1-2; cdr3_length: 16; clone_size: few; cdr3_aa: CASILRGAKANYGYTF; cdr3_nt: TGTGCCAGCATCTTACGAGGGGCAAAAGCTAACTATGGCTACACCTTC
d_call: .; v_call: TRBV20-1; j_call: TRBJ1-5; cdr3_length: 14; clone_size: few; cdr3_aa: CSAKRGYSNQPQHF; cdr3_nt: TGCAGTGCCAAGCGGGGTTATAGCAATCAGCCCCAGCATTTT
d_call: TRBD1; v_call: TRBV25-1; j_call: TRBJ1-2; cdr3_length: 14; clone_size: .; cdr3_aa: CASSKQGAGWGYTF; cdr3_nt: TGTGCCAGTTCCAAACAGGGGGCAGGGTGGGGCTACACCTTC
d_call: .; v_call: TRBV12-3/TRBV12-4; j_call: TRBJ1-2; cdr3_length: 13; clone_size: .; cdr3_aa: CASSLEVRGGYTF; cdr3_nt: TGTGCCAGCAGTTTGGAGGTGAGGGGTGGCTACACCTTC
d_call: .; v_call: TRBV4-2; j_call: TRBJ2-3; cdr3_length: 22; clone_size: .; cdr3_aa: CASSQERSWQGAWRPSTDTQYF; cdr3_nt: TGTGCCAGCAGCCAAGAAAGGTCGTGGCAGGGTGCCTGGCGGCCTAGCACAGATACGCAGTATTTT
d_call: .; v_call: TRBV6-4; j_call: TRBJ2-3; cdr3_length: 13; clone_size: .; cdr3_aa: CASSVSSTDTQYF; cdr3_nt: TGTGCCAGCAGTGTGTCCAGCACAGATACGCAGTATTTT
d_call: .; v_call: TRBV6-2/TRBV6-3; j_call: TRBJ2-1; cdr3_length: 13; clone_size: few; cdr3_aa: CASSMTAYNEQFF; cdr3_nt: TGTGCCAGCAGCATGACAGCCTACAATGAGCAGTTCTTC
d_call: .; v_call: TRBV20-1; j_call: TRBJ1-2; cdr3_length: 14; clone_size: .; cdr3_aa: CSARERGLDYGYTF; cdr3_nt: TGCAGTGCTAGAGAACGGGGATTGGACTATGGCTACACCTTC
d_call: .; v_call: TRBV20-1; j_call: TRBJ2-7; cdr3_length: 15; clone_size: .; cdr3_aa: CSARDGAGKTYEQYF; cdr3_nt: TGCAGTGCTAGAGATGGGGCCGGGAAGACCTACGAGCAGTACTTC
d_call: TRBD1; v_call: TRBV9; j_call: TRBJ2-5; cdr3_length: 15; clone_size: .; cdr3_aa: CASSPLGTGGETQYF; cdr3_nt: TGTGCCAGCAGCCCCTTAGGGACAGGGGGAGAGACCCAGTACTTC
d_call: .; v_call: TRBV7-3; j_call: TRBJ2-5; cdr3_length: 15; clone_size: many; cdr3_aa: CASSLTVGSYETQYF; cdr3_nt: TGTGCCAGCAGCTTAACAGTGGGGTCGTACGAGACCCAGTACTTC
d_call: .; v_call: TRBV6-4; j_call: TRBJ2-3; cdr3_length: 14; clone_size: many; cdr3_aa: CASSASVTADTQYF; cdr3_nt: TGTGCCAGCAGCGCCTCCGTCACGGCAGATACGCAGTATTTT
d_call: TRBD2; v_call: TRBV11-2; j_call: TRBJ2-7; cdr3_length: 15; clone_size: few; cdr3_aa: CASSLGSGGNYEQYF; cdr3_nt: TGTGCCAGCAGCTTAGGGAGCGGGGGTAACTACGAGCAGTACTTC
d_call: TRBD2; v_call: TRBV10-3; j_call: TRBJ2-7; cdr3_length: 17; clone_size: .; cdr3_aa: CAISDPGGGGKKYEQYF; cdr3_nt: TGTGCCATCAGTGACCCCGGGGGGGGCGGAAAGAAATACGAGCAGTACTTC
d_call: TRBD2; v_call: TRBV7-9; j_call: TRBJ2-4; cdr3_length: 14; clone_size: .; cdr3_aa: CASSNSGIKNIQYF; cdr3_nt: TGTGCCAGCAGCAACAGCGGGATCAAAAACATTCAGTACTTC
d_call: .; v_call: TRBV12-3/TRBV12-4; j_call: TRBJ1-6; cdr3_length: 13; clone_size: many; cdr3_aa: CASSLGGGSPLHF; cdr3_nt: TGTGCCAGCAGTTTAGGGGGTGGTTCACCCCTCCACTTT
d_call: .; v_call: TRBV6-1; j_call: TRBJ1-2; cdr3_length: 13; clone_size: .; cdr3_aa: CASGQTGSYGYTF; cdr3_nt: TGTGCCAGCGGCCAGACAGGCTCATATGGCTACACCTTC
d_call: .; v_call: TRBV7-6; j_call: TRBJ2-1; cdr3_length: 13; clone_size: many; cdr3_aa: CASSLTKGNEQFF; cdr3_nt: TGTGCCAGCAGCTTGACGAAAGGGAATGAGCAGTTCTTC
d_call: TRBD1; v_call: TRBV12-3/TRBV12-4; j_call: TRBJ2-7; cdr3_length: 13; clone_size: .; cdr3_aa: CASRGTGGGEQYF; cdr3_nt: TGTGCCAGCAGGGGGACAGGGGGAGGCGAGCAGTACTTC
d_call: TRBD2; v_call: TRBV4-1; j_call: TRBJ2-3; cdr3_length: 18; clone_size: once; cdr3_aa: CASSPLNIAGGSTDTQYF; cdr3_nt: TGCGCCAGCAGCCCGCTCAACATAGCGGGGGGGAGCACAGATACGCAGTATTTT
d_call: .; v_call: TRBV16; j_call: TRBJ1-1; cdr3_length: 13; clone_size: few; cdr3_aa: CASSQLGTDEAFF; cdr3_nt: TGTGCCAGCAGCCAATTGGGTACTGATGAAGCTTTCTTT
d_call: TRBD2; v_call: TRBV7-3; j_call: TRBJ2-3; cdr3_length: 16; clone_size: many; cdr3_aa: CASSLGTSGNTDTQYF; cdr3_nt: TGTGCCAGCAGCCTCGGGACTAGCGGAAACACAGATACGCAGTATTTT
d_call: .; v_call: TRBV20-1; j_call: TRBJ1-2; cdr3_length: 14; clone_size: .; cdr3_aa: CSVQKSAGHEGYTF; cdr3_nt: TGCAGTGTCCAAAAATCGGCAGGGCACGAGGGCTACACCTTC
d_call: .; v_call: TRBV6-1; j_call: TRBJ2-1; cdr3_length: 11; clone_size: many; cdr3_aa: CASSELHEQFF; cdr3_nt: TGTGCCAGCAGTGAACTTCATGAGCAGTTCTTC
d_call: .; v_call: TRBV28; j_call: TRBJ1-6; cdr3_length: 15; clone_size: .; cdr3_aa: CASSFTIEANSPLHF; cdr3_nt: TGTGCCAGCAGTTTCACCATTGAGGCGAATTCACCCCTCCACTTT
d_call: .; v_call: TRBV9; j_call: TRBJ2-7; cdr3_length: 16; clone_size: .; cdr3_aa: CASFPAPGRPSYEQYF; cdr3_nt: TGTGCCAGCTTCCCTGCACCCGGAAGGCCGTCCTACGAGCAGTACTTC
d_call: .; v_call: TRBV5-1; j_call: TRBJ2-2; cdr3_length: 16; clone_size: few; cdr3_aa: CASSSRGAVDTGELFF; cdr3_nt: TGCGCCAGCAGCTCGCGCGGGGCCGTTGACACCGGGGAGCTGTTTTTT
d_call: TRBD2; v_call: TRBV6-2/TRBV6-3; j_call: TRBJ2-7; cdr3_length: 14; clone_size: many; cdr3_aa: CASSTGTSGYEQYF; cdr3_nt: TGTGCCAGCAGCACCGGGACTAGCGGTTACGAGCAGTACTTC
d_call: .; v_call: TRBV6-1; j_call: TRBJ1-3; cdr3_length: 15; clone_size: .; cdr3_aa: CASSVGRVSGNTIYF; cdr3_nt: TGTGCCAGCAGTGTAGGAAGAGTCTCTGGAAACACCATATATTTT
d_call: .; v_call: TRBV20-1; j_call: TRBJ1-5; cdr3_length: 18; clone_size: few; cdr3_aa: CSASPAATGPRSNQPQHF; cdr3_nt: TGCAGTGCTAGTCCCGCAGCGACCGGGCCCAGAAGCAATCAGCCCCAGCATTTT
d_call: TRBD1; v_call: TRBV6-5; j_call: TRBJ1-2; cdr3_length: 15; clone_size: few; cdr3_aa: CASSSSRQGSYGYTF; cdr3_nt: TGTGCCAGCAGTTCCTCCCGACAGGGGAGCTATGGCTACACCTTC